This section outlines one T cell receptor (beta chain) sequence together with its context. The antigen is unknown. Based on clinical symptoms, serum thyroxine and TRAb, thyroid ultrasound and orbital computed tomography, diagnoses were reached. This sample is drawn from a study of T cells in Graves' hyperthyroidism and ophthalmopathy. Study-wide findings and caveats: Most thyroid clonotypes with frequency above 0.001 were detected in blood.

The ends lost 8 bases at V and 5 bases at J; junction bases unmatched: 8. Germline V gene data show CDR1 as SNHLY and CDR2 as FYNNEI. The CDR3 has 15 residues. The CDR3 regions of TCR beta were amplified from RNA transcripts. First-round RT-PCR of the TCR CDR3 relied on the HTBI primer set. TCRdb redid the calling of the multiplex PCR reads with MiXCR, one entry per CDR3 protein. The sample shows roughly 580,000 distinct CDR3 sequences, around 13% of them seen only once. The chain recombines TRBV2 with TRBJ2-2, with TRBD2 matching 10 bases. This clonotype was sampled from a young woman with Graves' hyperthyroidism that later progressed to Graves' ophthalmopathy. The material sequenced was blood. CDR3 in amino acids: CASCGLAATTGELFF. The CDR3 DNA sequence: TGTGCCAGCTGCGGACTAGCGGCTACGACCGGGGAGCTGTTTTTT.